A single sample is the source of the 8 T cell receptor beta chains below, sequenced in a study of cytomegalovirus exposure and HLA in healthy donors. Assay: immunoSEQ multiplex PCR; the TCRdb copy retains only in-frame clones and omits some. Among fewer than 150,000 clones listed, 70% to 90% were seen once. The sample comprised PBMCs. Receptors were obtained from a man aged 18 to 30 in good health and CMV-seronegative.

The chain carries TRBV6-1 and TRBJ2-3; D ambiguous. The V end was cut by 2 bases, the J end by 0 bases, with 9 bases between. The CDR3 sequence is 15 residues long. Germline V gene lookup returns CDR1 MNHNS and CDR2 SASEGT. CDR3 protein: CASSELLQSTDTQYF. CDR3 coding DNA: TGTGCCAGCAGTGAATTGTTACAGAGCACAGATACGCAGTATTTT.

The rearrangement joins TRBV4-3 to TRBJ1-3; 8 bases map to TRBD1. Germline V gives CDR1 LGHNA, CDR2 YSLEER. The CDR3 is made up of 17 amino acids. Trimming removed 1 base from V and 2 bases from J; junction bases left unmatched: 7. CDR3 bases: TGCGCCAGCAGCCAAGGAACTCAGGGGGCGGCTGGAAACACCATATATTTT. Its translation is CASSQGTQGAAGNTIYF.

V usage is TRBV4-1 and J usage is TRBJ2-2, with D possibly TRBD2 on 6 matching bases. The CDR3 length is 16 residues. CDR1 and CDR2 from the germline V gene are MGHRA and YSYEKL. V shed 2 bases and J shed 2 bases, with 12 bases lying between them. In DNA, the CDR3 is TGCGCCAGCAGCCAACTCGGGACTCGAAACACCGGGGAGCTGTTTTTT. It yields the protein CASSQLGTRNTGELFF.

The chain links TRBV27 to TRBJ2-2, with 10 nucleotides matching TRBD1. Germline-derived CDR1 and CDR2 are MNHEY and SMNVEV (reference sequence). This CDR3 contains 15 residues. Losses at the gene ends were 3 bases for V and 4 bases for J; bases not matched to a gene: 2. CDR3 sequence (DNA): TGTGCCAGCAGTTTTAGGGACAGGGGCACCGGGGAGCTGTTTTTT. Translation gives CASSFRDRGTGELFF.

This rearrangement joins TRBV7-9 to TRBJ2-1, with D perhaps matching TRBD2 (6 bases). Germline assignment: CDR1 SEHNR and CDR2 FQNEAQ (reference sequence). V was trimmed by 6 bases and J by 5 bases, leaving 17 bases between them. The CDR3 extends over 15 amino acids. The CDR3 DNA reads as TGTGCCAGCAGTCGTGGGTTTTCGGGGGACAATGAGCAGTTCTTC. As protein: CASSRGFSGDNEQFF.

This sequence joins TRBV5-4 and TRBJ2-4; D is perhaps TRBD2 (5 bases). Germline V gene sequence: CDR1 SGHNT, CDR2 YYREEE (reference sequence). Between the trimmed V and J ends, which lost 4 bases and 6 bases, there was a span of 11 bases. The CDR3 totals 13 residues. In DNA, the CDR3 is TGTGCCAGCAGCCCGGACTCTATAAACATTCAGTACTTC. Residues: CASSPDSINIQYF.

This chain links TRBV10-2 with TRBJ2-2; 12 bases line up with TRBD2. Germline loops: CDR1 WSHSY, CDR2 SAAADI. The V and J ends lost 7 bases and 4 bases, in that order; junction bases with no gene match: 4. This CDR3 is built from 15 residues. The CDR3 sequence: CASMAGLAGTGELFF. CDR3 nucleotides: TGCGCCAGCATGGCGGGACTAGCGGGCACCGGGGAGCTGTTTTTT.

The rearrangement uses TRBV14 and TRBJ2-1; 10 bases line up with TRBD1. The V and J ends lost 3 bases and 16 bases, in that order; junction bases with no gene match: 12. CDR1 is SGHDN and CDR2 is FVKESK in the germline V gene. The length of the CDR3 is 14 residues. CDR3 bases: TGTGCCAGCAGCCACACAGAGGTGGGACAGGGGAAATTCTTC. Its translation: CASSHTEVGQGKFF.